A selection of T cell receptor beta chains follows, all from one sample in a study of T-cell reconstitution after alpha-beta-depleted transplantation in children. One entry per CDR3 protein results from TCRdb running MiXCR on the PCR reads. The sample has 300,000 to 350,000 distinct CDR3 sequences; around 25% are singletons. The source material was PBMCs, mostly from graft donor cells, sampled 180 days after TCRalphabeta/CD19-depleted stem cell transplant. All receptors come from a male patient between 10 and 17 years old who had a stem cell transplant for acute lymphoblastic leukemia, so the T cells may come from the graft donor. Each CDR3 is given with its conserved first and last residue. The order of the fields is CDR3 length, clone size, D gene, V gene, J gene, CDR3 DNA, CDR3 protein. The D gene is left open where the match is weak. Rows may omit the clone size; those that give it use once, few, many or a size class.

15	few	TRBD1	TRBV10-3	TRBJ2-3	TGTGCCATCAGTCCAGGGGGCCGGCCCACAGATACGCAGTATTTT	CAISPGGRPTDTQYF
13	many	TRBD2	TRBV12-3/TRBV12-4	TRBJ2-1	TGTGCCAGCAGTTTACTAGCGGGAGTTGAGCAGTTCTTC	CASSLLAGVEQFF
12	-	-	TRBV29-1	TRBJ2-1	TGCAGCGTTGAATCGACGGGCCATGAGCAGTTCTTC	CSVESTGHEQFF
16	few	-	TRBV5-1	TRBJ1-5	TGCGCCAGCAGCCCCGGGACATTCGAGGGCAATCAGCCCCAGCATTTT	CASSPGTFEGNQPQHF
15	few	TRBD2	TRBV28	TRBJ2-7	TGTGCCAGCGGACTTCCAGCTAGCGGGAGCATCGAGCAGTACTTC	CASGLPASGSIEQYF
12	few	-	TRBV10-3	TRBJ2-7	TGTGCCATCAGTGGGACTTCCTCCGAGCAGTACTTC	CAISGTSSEQYF
15	-	-	TRBV2	TRBJ2-1	TGTGCCAGCAGGCTAGAATGGGCTGGGGACAATGAGCAGTTCTTC	CASRLEWAGDNEQFF
15	-	-	TRBV11-1	TRBJ1-1	TGTGCCAGCAGCCCTAGTCCCAGTACGGGCACTGAAGCTTTCTTT	CASSPSPSTGTEAFF
15	-	TRBD1	TRBV14	TRBJ2-7	TGTGCCAGCAGCTTCGGCGGGACAGGGGGCTACGAGCAGTACTTC	CASSFGGTGGYEQYF
14	-	TRBD2	TRBV9	TRBJ2-3	TGTGCCAGCAGCGTTATAGCGGGAGGAGATACGCAGTATTTT	CASSVIAGGDTQYF
17	few	-	TRBV5-1	TRBJ1-2	TGCGCCAGCAGCTTGTTGACGGTACCATCCGCCAGCTATGGCTACACCTTC	CASSLLTVPSASYGYTF
14	few	-	TRBV5-1	TRBJ2-7	TGCGCCAGCAGTGTATTGGGGGGATCCTACGAGCAGTACTTC	CASSVLGGSYEQYF
19	once	TRBD2	TRBV5-4	TRBJ2-1	TGTGCCAGCAGCTTGGCCTTCATCGCGGGAGGTTCTTTAGTCGATGAGCCGTTCTTC	CASSLAFIAGGSLVDEPFF
14	-	TRBD1	TRBV12-3/TRBV12-4	TRBJ2-5	TGTGCCAGCAGTAGACAGGGGACTCAAGAGACCCAGTACTTC	CASSRQGTQETQYF
16	-	-	TRBV7-9	TRBJ1-4	TGTGCCAGCAGCTTATTGTTAGGACCTGAAGGTGAAAAACTGTTTTTT	CASSLLLGPEGEKLFF
14	-	TRBD1	TRBV7-2	TRBJ1-4	TGTGCCAGCAGCTTTTCCGGGACAGGGGGCGAGTGTGCTTTT	CASSFSGTGGECAF
13	-	TRBD1	TRBV6-1	TRBJ2-7	TGTGCCAGCTGGACAGGGCTCACCTACGAGCAGTACTTC	CASWTGLTYEQYF
15	-	-	TRBV7-9	TRBJ1-2	TGTGCCAGCAGCTACAGGGATGGGTCTAACTATGGCTACACCTTC	CASSYRDGSNYGYTF
13	-	-	TRBV7-2	TRBJ2-7	TGTGCCAGCAGCTTAATCAGGGCGAGCGAGCAGTACTTC	CASSLIRASEQYF
15	few	-	TRBV5-1	TRBJ1-5	TGCGCCAGCAGCACCGGGGACGCCTCCAATCAGCCCCAGCATTTT	CASSTGDASNQPQHF
15	-	-	TRBV21-1	TRBJ2-1	TGTGCCAGCAGCAAAGATCGAGACTATTACAATGAGCAGTTCTTC	CASSKDRDYYNEQFF
10	-	-	TRBV29-1	TRBJ2-3	TGCAGCGTTTGGGCAGATACGCAGTATTTT	CSVWADTQYF
9	-	-	TRBV20-1	TRBJ1-1	TGCAGTGCTAGGCCTGAAGCTTTCTTT	CSARPEAFF
15	few	-	TRBV7-8	TRBJ2-7	TGTGCCAGCAGCTTATGGCGGATTAGAGCCCACGAGCAGTACTTC	CASSLWRIRAHEQYF
15	-	TRBD2	TRBV20-1	TRBJ2-5	TGCAGTGCTCCCGGACTAGCGGGAGTTAGGGAGACCCAGTACTTC	CSAPGLAGVRETQYF
14	-	-	TRBV9	TRBJ2-4	TGTGCCAGCAGCGTAGGACAGGCTAAAAACATTCAGTACTTC	CASSVGQAKNIQYF
13	few	-	TRBV12-3/TRBV12-4	TRBJ2-1	TGTGCCAGCAGCATCTCCTTAGGGAATGAGCAGTTCTTC	CASSISLGNEQFF
12	once	-	TRBV30	TRBJ1-3	TGTGCCTGGAGTGTCATAAGAAACACCATATATTTT	CAWSVIRNTIYF
12	few	-	TRBV5-1	TRBJ2-1	TGCGCCAGCAGCCCTCCTAACAATGAGCAGTTCTTC	CASSPPNNEQFF
15	many	-	TRBV10-3	TRBJ2-1	TGTGCCATCAGATCACTAGATGTGAGTTACAATGAGCAGTTCTTC	CAIRSLDVSYNEQFF
16	few	TRBD2	TRBV15	TRBJ2-5	TGTGCCACCAGATGGGGGGAACTAGCGGTCCAAGAGACCCAGTACTTC	CATRWGELAVQETQYF
13	few	-	TRBV12-3/TRBV12-4	TRBJ2-7	TGTGCCAGCAGGGGGGGACATCACTACGAGCAGTACTTC	CASRGGHHYEQYF
14	many	TRBD1	TRBV4-1	TRBJ2-5	TGCGCCAGCAGCCAAGCTGACAGGGCCGAGACCCAGTACTTC	CASSQADRAETQYF
17	-	-	TRBV7-9	TRBJ2-1	TGTGCCAGCAGCTTAGTGAGGCTAGCGCGCTCCTACAATGAGCAGTTCTTC	CASSLVRLARSYNEQFF
20	-	TRBD2	TRBV24-1	TRBJ2-2	TGTGCCACCAGTGCCAGCGGCAGGGCCGGGACTAGCGGGAGTTCCAGGGAGCTGTTTTTT	CATSASGRAGTSGSSRELFF
14	-	-	TRBV10-3	TRBJ2-7	-	CAISVASGIYEQHF
15	-	TRBD1	TRBV5-1	TRBJ2-5	TGCGCCAGCAGCTTCCCTGGGACAGGCCAAGAGACCCAGTACTTC	CASSFPGTGQETQYF
14	-	-	TRBV7-3	TRBJ1-2	TGTGCCAGCAGCTTAACTCACGGAAACTATGGCTACACCTTC	CASSLTHGNYGYTF
16	few	-	TRBV14	TRBJ1-1	TGTGCCAGCAGCCAAGACTGGGGGGTTATGAACACTGAAGCTTTCTTT	CASSQDWGVMNTEAFF
17	few	TRBD2	TRBV5-6	TRBJ2-2	TGTGCCAGCAGTCGAACCCTGAGCGGGAGAATCACCGGGGAGCTGTTTTTT	CASSRTLSGRITGELFF
14	few	-	TRBV7-6	TRBJ1-3	TGTGCCAGCAGCTTACAGGGTTTCAGAAACACCATATATTTT	CASSLQGFRNTIYF
14	once	-	TRBV20-1	TRBJ1-6	TGCAGTGCTAGAGTTCCCGCCAAAAATTCACCCCTCCACTTT	CSARVPAKNSPLHF
14	-	TRBD1	TRBV7-9	TRBJ1-3	TGTGCCAGCAGCTCTGACAGGGGCGGAAACACCATATATTTT	CASSSDRGGNTIYF
14	few	-	TRBV6-1	TRBJ1-1	TGTGCCAGCAGGCCTGGGGGATCAGGCACTGAAGCTTTCTTT	CASRPGGSGTEAFF
13	-	-	TRBV7-8	TRBJ2-1	TGTGCCAGCAGCCCACACTCCTACAATGAGCAGTTCTTC	CASSPHSYNEQFF
16	-	TRBD1	TRBV5-1	TRBJ2-5	TGCGCCAGCAGCTCACAGGGGCCCGGGATCCAAGAGACCCAGTACTTC	CASSSQGPGIQETQYF
14	-	-	TRBV5-1	TRBJ2-7	TGCGCCAGCAGCTTGGAATCTGGGAACTACGAGCAGTACTTC	CASSLESGNYEQYF
15	-	TRBD1	TRBV18	TRBJ1-5	TGTGCCAGCTCACAGGTACAGGGGGTTGATCAGCCCCAGCATTTT	CASSQVQGVDQPQHF
16	few	TRBD1	TRBV5-8	TRBJ2-4	TGTGCCAGCAGCCGAGGGACAGTCCTAGCCAAAAACATTCAGTACTTC	CASSRGTVLAKNIQYF
16	-	TRBD1	TRBV24-1	TRBJ1-5	TGTGCCACCAGTGATCGTTCGACAGGGGGGAATCAGCCCCAGCATTTT	CATSDRSTGGNQPQHF
17	few	-	TRBV6-5	TRBJ1-2	TGTGCCAGCAGTTACTCATATAGCAGGGGACGGGACTATGGCTACACCTTC	CASSYSYSRGRDYGYTF
13	-	-	TRBV12-3/TRBV12-4	TRBJ2-3	TGTGCCAGCAGTTTCCCCTCCCTAGATACGCAGTATTTT	CASSFPSLDTQYF
12	-	-	TRBV7-8	TRBJ2-7	TGTGCCAGCAGCTCGGTAGTATCCGAGCAGTACTTC	CASSSVVSEQYF
16	few	-	TRBV6-2/TRBV6-3	TRBJ1-1	TGTGCCAGCAGTCGGATGACAGGTAGCATGAACACTGAAGCTTTCTTT	CASSRMTGSMNTEAFF
14	few	TRBD1	TRBV7-3	TRBJ1-5	TGTGCCAGCAGTCCTGGGACAGTCAATCAGCCCCAGCATTTT	CASSPGTVNQPQHF